This T cell receptor (beta chain) was retrieved from a study of T-cell memory formation after mild COVID-19. Looking at the study overall: Clusters were largely donor specific.

CDR1 and CDR2 (germline): SGHTA, FQGNSA. CDR3 length equals 17 residues. V lost 3 bases, J lost 1 base, and 16 bases lay in between. This clonotype appeared a few times. As yet, its antigen is unknown. TCRdb fed the 5' RACE reads into MiXCR, producing one record per CDR3 protein. The top ten hold about 7.4% of the sample, which has about 560,000 distinct CDR3 sequences, roughly a sixth seen once. Whole-study findings and limits: Several responding clones turned up in pre-infection memory, indicating that cross-reactive memory may have taken part. Nothing confirmed that second-wave clones peaking on day 37 were specific for SARS-CoV-2. Whereas later expanders leaned CD4+, clones contracting day 15 to 85 showed a balanced CD4/CD8 makeup.

The genes are TRBV7-2 and TRBJ2-4, with D perhaps matching TRBD2 (6 bases). The TCR was taken from an adult woman who had mild COVID-19 (a few samples of this study predate the infection). Cell type and time point are not known. Input material: PBMCs or a T cell subset sorted from them (not recorded which). For the CDR3, the DNA is TGTGCCAGCAGCTTTGTTGGAGGGCCTGAGGCCAAAAACATTCAGTACTTC. Translating it yields CASSFVGGPEAKNIQYF.